This T cell receptor (beta chain) was found in a study of beta chain features in type 1 diabetes. Overall study context: Healthy donors and patients had similar age, gender and cell yields. Investigators examined around 110 million sorted cells across all samples. Whole-study results and caveats: Among patients with Type 1 diabetes, TCRB CDR3s were moderately but significantly shorter in every one of the four CD4+ subsets. The study notes PCR might favor shorter templates equally in patients and controls.

On this clone: Its cognate antigen is unknown.

As every portion of the isolated RNA was reverse transcribed, the sequencing read expressed TCRB transcripts. Sequencing used immunoSEQ multiplex PCR; TCRdb keeps in-frame clones, though not all of them. The sample includes under 450,000 clones, about 14% of them seen just once. Germline loops: CDR1 SQVTM, CDR2 ANQGSEA. The CDR3 covers 11 residues. Trimming removed 7 bases from V and 10 bases from J; junction bases left unmatched: 7. The V and J genes are TRBV29-1 and TRBJ1-1; 9 bases are a match to TRBD1. The sequence came from a man aged 25 to 40 in good health. Material for sequencing was naive CD4+ T cells from blood. CDR3 nucleotides: TGCAGCGCCCGGACAGGGGTACGAGCTTTCTTT. Translating gives CSARTGVRAFF.